This T cell receptor (beta chain) was sequenced in a study of OX40 agonist ivuxolimab in advanced cancers. About the research overall: The treatment was a fully human IgG2 OX40 agonist, ivuxolimab.

Patients had blood sampled at baseline and again on cycle 4 day 1 and cycle 7 day 1. The germline CDR1 and CDR2 sequences are SNHLY and FYNNEI. The V gene lost 4 bases and the J gene lost 3 bases, with 6 bases spanning the gap. This CDR3 region has 12 residues. To note about this clone: Its cognate antigen is unknown.

Regarding the study as a whole: Low clonal expansion, among the lowest seen, marked partial responders at 0.1-3.0 mg/kg. No antigen was identified for the clonally expanded peripheral T cells.

The assay was immunoSEQ multiplex PCR, and TCRdb's table has in-frame clones only and misses some. The sample contains about 54,000 clones, more than 85% of which appear only once. The V gene is TRBV2, the J gene TRBJ2-5; no clear D. This material consisted of CD4+ or CD8+ T cells sorted from blood, taken in a trial of the OX40 agonist ivuxolimab. The TCR sequence derives from an adult with an advanced solid tumor such as melanoma, head and neck, liver or kidney cancer. CDR3: CASSGAEETQYF. The CDR3 DNA reads TGTGCCAGCAGTGGGGCGGAAGAGACCCAGTACTTC.